The following is a TCR beta chain sequence with its context. This entry belongs to a study of blood T cell repertoires in COVID-19. V lost 0 bases to trimming and J lost 2 bases; unmatched junction nucleotides: 10. This CDR3 has 17 residues. Germline V gene sequence: CDR1 GTSNPN, CDR2 SVGIG (reference sequence). Allocation to cohorts depended on clinical history reported by the participants. As processed by the authors: How many nucleated cells were present was estimated from reference gene primer amplification. TCRdb's copy holds only in-frame clones and misses some; the assay was immunoSEQ multiplex PCR. V and J calls and clone size are as listed in that table; D and trimming were resolved from the DNA. This table holds around 300,000 clones, over 75% found once.

The source material was PBMCs or T cells enriched from blood (not recorded which). This sequence joins TRBV30 and TRBJ1-5; TRBD1 aligns across 7 bases. The TCR originated in a man aged 30-40 years who had recovered from COVID-19. CDR3 in DNA: TGTGCCTGGAGTGTCATCGAGGGGGCGAGTGGCAATCAGCCCCAGCATTTT. It is translated as CAWSVIEGASGNQPQHF.